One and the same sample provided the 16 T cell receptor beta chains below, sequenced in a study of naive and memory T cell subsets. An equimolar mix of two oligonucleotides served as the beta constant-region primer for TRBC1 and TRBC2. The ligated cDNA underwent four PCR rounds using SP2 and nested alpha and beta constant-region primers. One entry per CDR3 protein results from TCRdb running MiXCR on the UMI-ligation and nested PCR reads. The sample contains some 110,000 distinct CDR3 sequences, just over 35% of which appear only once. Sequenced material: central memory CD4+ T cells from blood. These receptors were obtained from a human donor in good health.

CDR3 residues: CSARGQQGAGEQFF. As DNA, the CDR3 is TGCAGTGCTAGAGGCCAACAGGGGGCAGGGGAGCAGTTCTTC. This chain joins TRBV20-1 and TRBJ2-1; TRBD1 agrees at 9 bases. The V gene's germline CDR1 is DFQATT and CDR2 SNEGSKA (reference sequence). This CDR3 region has 14 residues. The V segment lost 1 base and the J segment 10 bases; nucleotides outside the gene matches: 8.

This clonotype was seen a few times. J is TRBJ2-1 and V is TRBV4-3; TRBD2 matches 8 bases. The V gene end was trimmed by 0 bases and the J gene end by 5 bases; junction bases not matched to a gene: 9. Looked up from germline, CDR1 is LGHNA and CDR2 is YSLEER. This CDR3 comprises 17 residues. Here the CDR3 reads CASSQDVTGRAHNEQFF. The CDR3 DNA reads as TGCGCCAGCAGCCAAGATGTGACCGGGAGGGCCCACAATGAGCAGTTCTTC.

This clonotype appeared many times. The CDR3 sequence: CATGLYTDTQYF. The CDR3 region has the DNA TGTGCCACGGGACTTTACACAGATACGCAGTATTTT. The gene calls are TRBV2 and TRBJ2-3; D is perhaps TRBD2 (6 bases). CDR1 and CDR2 from the germline V gene are SNHLY and FYNNEI. V lost 10 bases, J lost 2 bases, and 10 bases lay in between. The CDR3 sequence is 12 residues long.

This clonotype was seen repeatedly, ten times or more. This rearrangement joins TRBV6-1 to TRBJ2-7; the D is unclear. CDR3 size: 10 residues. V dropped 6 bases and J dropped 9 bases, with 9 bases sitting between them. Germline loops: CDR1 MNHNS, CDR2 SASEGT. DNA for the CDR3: TGTGCCAGCAGAAGCGTCGGGCAGTACTTC. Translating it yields CASRSVGQYF.

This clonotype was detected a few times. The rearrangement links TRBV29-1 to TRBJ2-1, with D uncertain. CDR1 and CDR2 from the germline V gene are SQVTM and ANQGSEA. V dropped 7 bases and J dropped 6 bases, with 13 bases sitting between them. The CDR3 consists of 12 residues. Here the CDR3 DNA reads TGCAGCGGCACTCGTTTGGGCAATGAGCAGTTCTTC. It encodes CSGTRLGNEQFF.

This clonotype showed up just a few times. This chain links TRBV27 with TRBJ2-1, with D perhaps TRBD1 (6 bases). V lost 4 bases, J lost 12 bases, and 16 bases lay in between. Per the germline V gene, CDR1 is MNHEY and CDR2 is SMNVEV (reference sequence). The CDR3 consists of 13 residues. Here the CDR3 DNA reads TGTGCCAGCAGTTCAACTTACAGGGTTTGGCAGTTCTTC. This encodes CASSSTYRVWQFF.

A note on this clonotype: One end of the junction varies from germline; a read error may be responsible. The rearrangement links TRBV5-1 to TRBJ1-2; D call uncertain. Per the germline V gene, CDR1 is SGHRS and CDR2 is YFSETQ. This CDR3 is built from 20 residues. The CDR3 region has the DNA TGCGCCAGCAGCCCCGTCCACCGTCCAGATTATGAGGAGGCTAACTATGCCTACACCTTC. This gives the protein CASSPVHRPDYEEANYAYTF.

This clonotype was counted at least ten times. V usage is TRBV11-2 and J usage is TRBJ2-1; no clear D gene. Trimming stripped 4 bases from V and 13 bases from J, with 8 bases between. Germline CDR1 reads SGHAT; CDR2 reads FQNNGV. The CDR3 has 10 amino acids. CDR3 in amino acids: CASSSYAQFF. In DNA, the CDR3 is TGTGCCAGCAGCTCTTACGCCCAGTTCTTC.

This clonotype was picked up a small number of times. The CDR3 DNA follows: TGTGCCAGCAGTTTGGCCACTCTATCCGGCCCGTCGCTTGCGTTCTTC. Protein product: CASSLATLSGPSLAFF. V usage is TRBV12-3 or TRBV12-4 and J usage is TRBJ2-1; D is uncertain. Trimming left V 3 bases short and J 15 bases short, with 27 bases between. CDR3 size: 16 residues.

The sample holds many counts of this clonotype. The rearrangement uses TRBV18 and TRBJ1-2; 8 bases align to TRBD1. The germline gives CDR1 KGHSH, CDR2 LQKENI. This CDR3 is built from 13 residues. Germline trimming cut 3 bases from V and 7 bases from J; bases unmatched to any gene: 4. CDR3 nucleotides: TGTGCCAGCTCACCCCCAGACAGGGGTGGCTACACCTTC. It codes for CASSPPDRGGYTF.

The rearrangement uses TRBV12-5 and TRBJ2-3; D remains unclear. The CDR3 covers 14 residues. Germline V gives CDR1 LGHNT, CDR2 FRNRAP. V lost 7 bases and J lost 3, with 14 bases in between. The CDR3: CASAPYGVTDTQYF. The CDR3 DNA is TGTGCTAGTGCCCCCTATGGGGTTACAGATACGCAGTATTTT. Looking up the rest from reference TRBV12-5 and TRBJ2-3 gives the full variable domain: DARVTQTPRHKVTEMGQEVTMRCQPILGHNTVFWYRQTMMQGLELLAYFRNRAPLDDSGMPKDRFSAEMPDATLATLKIQPSEPRDSAVYFCASAPYGVTDTQYFGPGTRLTVL.

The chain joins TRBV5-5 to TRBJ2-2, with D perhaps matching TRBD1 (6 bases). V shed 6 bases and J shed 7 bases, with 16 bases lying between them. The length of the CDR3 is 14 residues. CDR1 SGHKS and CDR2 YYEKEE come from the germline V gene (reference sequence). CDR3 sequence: CASIPHRAGGELFF. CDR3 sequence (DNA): TGTGCCAGCATCCCGCACAGGGCTGGCGGGGAGCTGTTTTTT. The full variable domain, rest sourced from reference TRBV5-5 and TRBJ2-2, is DAGVTQSPTHLIKTRGQQVTLRCSPISGHKSVSWYQQVLGQGPQFIFQYYEKEERGRGNFPDRFSARQFPNYSSELNVNALLLGDSALYLCASIPHRAGGELFFGEGSRLTVL.

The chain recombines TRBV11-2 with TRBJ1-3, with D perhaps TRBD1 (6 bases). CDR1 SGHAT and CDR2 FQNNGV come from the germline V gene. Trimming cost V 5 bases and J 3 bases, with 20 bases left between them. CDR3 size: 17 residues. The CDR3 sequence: CASSPPGGGGDGNTIYF. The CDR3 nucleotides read TGTGCCAGCAGCCCCCCTGGAGGGGGAGGGGATGGAAACACCATATATTTT.

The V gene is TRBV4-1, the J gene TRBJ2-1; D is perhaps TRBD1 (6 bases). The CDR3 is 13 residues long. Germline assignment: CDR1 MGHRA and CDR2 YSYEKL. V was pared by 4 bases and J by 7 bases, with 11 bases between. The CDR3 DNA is TGCGCCAGCAGCCCTTGGGGGCTAAATGAGCAGTTCTTC. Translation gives CASSPWGLNEQFF.

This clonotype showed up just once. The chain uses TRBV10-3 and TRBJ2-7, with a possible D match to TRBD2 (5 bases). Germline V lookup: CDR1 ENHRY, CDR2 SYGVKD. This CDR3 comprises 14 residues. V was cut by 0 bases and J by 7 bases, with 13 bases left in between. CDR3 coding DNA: TGTGCCATCAGTGAGTCGCGGCCGGAGGAAGAGCAGTACTTC. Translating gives CAISESRPEEEQYF.

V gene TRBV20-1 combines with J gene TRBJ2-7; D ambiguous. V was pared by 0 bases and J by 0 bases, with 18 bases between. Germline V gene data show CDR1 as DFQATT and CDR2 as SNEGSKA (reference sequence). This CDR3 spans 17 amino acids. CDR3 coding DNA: TGCAGTGCTAGAGAGGTACCTCGTGCCCTGCCCTCCTACGAGCAGTACTTC. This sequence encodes CSAREVPRALPSYEQYF.